Listed here is a single T cell receptor (beta chain). What it binds is unknown. Treatment reported: about 20 received Ad26.COV2.S at low or high dose, single or two shots; roughly five received placebo; per-sample allocation not given. Samples analyzed were those drawn on day 63 after the first vaccine or placebo injection. The assay was immunoSEQ multiplex PCR, and TCRdb's table has in-frame clones only and misses some. The sample lists 300,000 to 400,000 clones; 70% to 90% were seen once. The V segment lost 0 bases and the J segment 5 bases; nucleotides outside the gene matches: 5. The germline V gene has CDR1 SGHTA and CDR2 FQGNSA. This CDR3 spans 15 amino acids. This entry belongs to a study of Ad26.COV2.S vaccination and SARS-CoV-2 variants. General observations from the study: It was reported that spike-specific CD8+ and CD4+ T cell responses were substantially broad after vaccination.

V gene TRBV7-2 combines with J gene TRBJ2-5, with 8 bases aligning to TRBD2. The TCR sequence derives from a person between 18 and 60 years old who received the Ad26.COV2.S COVID-19 vaccine or a placebo. Sequences were derived from peripheral blood, sampled in a trial of Ad26.COV2.S vaccine versus placebo. CDR3 sequence reads: CASSLAQTGGETQYF. In DNA form, the CDR3 reads TGTGCCAGCAGCTTAGCGCAAACGGGAGGGGAGACCCAGTACTTC. The complete variable domain, with remaining parts taken from reference TRBV7-2 and TRBJ2-5, reads GAGVSQSPSNKVTEKGKDVELRCDPISGHTALYWYRQSLGQGLEFLIYFQGNSAPDKSGLPSDRFSAERTGGSVSTLTIQRTQQEDSAVYLCASSLAQTGGETQYFGPGTRLLVL.